Shown below are 3 T cell receptor beta chains from a single sample sequenced in a study of OX40 agonist ivuxolimab in advanced cancers. The data were produced by immunoSEQ multiplex PCR, yet TCRdb's version contains in-frame clones alone and is incomplete. The sample lists 30,000 or so clones, 65% to 85% occurring once. The specimen comprised CD4+ or CD8+ T cells sorted from blood, sampled in a trial of the OX40 agonist ivuxolimab. These receptors originate from an adult with an advanced solid tumor such as melanoma, head and neck, liver or kidney cancer.

The J gene is TRBJ2-1, the V gene TRBV7-8; 11 nucleotides agree with TRBD2. Germline V gives CDR1 SGHVS, CDR2 FQNEAQ. With V trimmed by 7 bases and J by 7 bases, 6 bases remained unmatched. CDR3 length: 14 amino acids. In DNA, the CDR3 is TGTGCCAGCAATAGCGGGGGGGATTTGAATGAGCAGTTCTTC. Protein sequence: CASNSGGDLNEQFF.

The chain couples TRBV28 to TRBJ2-7; D remains unclear. The germline V gene has CDR1 MDHEN and CDR2 SYDVKM. Between the trimmed V and J ends, which lost 7 bases and 4 bases, there was a span of 17 bases. The CDR3 is 14 amino acids. The CDR3 coding sequence is TGTGCCAGCACTTTCACCCAGGACCTGTACGAGCAGTACTTC. Protein sequence: CASTFTQDLYEQYF.

The chain uses TRBV19 and TRBJ2-1, with 7 nucleotides matching TRBD2. The J segment lost 3 bases and the V segment lost 3 bases, leaving 5 bases of the junction unmatched. The germline V gene has CDR1 LNHDA and CDR2 SQIVND (reference sequence). CDR3 length: 15 residues. CDR3 nucleotides: TGTGCCAGTAGTATTGGGGGGGAGAGCTACAATGAGCAGTTCTTC. Amino acid sequence: CASSIGGESYNEQFF. Filled out from reference TRBV19 and TRBJ2-1, the complete variable domain reads DGGITQSPKYLFRKEGQNVTLSCEQNLNHDAMYWYRQDPGQGLRLIYYSQIVNDFQKGDIAEGYSVSREKKESFPLTVTSAQKNPTAFYLCASSIGGESYNEQFFGPGTRLTVL.